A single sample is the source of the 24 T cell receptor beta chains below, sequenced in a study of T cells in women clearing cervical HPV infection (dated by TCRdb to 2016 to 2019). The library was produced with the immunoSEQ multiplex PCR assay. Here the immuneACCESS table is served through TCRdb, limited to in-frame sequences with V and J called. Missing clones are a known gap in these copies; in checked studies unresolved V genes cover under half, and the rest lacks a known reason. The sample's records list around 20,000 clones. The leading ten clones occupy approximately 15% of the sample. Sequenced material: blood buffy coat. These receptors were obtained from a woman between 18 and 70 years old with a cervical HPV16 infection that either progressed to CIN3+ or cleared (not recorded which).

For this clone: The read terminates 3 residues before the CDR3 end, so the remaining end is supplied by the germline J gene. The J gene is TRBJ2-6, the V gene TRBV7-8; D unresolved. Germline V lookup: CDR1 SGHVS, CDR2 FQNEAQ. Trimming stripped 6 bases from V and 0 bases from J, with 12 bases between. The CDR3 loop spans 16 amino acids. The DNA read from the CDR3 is TGTGCCAGCAGTTTACCGACTCTCTCTGGGGCCAACGTC. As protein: CASSLPTLSGANV. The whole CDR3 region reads CASSLPTLSGANVLTF. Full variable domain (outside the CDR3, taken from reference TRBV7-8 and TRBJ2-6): GAGVSQSPRYKVAKRGQDVALRCDPISGHVSLFWYQQALGQGPEFLTYFQNEAQLDKSGLPSDRFFAERPEGSVSTLKIQRTQQEDSAVYLCASSLPTLSGANVLTFGAGSRLTVL.

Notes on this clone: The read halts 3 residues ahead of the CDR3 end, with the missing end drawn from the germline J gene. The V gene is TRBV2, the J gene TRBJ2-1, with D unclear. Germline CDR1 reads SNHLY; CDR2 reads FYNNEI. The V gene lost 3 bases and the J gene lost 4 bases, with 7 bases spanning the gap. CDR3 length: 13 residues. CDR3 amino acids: CASSDNLYNEQFF. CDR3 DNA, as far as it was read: TGTGCCAGCAGTGATAATCTGTACAATGAG.

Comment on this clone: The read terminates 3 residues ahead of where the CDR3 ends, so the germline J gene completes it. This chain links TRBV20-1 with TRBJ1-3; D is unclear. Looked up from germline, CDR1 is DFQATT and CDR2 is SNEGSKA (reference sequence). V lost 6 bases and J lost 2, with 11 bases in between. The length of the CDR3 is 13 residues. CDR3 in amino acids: CSALSLAGNTIYF. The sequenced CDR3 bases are TGCAGTGCCCTATCTTTAGCTGGAAACACC.

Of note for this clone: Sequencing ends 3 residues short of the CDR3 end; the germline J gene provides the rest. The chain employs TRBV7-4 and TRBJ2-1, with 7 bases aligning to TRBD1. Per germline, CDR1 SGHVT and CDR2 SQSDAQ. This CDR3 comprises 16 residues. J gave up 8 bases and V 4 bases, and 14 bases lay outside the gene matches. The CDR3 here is CASSCDSRGGPHEQFF. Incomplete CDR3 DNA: TGTGCCAGCAGCTGCGATAGTAGAGGGGGCCCCCATGAG.

CDR3 sequence: CASSFSDTQYF. The covered CDR3 bases are TGTGCCAGCAGCTTCAGTGATACG. V usage is TRBV7-6 and J usage is TRBJ2-3; D is ambiguous. Sequencing ends 3 residues short of the CDR3 end; the germline J gene provides the rest. V was clipped by 3 bases and J by 6 bases, with 4 bases between them. Per germline, CDR1 SGHVS and CDR2 FNYEAQ. This CDR3 region has 11 residues.

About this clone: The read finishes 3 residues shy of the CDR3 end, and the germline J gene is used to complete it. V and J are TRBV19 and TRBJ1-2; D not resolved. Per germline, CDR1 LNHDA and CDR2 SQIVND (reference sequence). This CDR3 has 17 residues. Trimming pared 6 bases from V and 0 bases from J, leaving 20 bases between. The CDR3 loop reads CASSIGVQEQSNYGYTF. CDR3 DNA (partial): TGTGCCAGTAGCATTGGAGTGCAGGAACAATCTAACTATGGC. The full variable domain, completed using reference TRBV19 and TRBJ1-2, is DGGITQSPKYLFRKEGQNVTLSCEQNLNHDAMYWYRQDPGQGLRLIYYSQIVNDFQKGDIAEGYSVSREKKESFPLTVTSAQKNPTAFYLCASSIGVQEQSNYGYTFGSGTRLTVV.

The sequenced part of the CDR3 DNA is TGTGCCAGCAGCCAGGGACAGGGCGACACTGAA. Protein sequence: CASSQGQGDTE. The whole CDR3 is CASSQGQGDTEAFF. The rearrangement uses TRBV4-2 and TRBJ1-1, with 9 bases aligning to TRBD1. The CDR3 end falls 3 residues outside the read, so it is completed with the germline J gene. V lost 3 bases, J lost 3 bases, and 2 bases stayed unmatched. The length of the CDR3 is 14 residues. Germline CDR1 reads LGHNA; CDR2 reads YNFKEQ.

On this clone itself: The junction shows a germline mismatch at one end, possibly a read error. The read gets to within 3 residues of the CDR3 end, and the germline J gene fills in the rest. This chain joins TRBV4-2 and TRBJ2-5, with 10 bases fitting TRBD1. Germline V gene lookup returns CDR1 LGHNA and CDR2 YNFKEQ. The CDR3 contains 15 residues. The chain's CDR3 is CASSQDRGSGETQYF. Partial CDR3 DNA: TGCGCCAGCAGCCAGGACAGGGGGTCGGGAGAGACC.

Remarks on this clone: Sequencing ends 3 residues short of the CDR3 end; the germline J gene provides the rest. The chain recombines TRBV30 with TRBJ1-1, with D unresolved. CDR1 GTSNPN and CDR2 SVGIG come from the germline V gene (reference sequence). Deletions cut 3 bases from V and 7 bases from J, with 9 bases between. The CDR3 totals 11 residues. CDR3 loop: CAWSHRSEAFF. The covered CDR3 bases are TGTGCCTGGAGCCACCGCAGTGAA.

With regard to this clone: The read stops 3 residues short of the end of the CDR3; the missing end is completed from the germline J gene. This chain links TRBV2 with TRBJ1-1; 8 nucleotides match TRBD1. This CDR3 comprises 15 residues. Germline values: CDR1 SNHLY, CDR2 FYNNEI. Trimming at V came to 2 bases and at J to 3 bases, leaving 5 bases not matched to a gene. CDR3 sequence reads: CASSEITGGDTEAFF. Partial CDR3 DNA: TGTGCCAGCAGTGAAATCACAGGGGGAGACACTGAA.

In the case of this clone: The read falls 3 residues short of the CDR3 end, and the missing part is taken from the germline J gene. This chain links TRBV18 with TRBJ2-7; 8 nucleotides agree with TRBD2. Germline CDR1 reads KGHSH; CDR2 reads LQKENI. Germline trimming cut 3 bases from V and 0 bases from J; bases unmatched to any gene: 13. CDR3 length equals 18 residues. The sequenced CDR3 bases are TGTGCCAGCTCACCGCTGTTAAGGCGGGAGGCGAGCTCCTACGAG. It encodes CASSPLLRREASSYE. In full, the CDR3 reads CASSPLLRREASSYEQYF.

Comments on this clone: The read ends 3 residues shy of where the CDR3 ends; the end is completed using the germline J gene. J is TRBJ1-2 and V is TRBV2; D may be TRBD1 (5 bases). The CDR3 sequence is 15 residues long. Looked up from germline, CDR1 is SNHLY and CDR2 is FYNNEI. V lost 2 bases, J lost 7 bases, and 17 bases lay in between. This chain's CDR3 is CASSEIRQGDSGYTF. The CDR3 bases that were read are TGTGCCAGCAGTGAAATCCGGCAGGGAGACAGTGGC.

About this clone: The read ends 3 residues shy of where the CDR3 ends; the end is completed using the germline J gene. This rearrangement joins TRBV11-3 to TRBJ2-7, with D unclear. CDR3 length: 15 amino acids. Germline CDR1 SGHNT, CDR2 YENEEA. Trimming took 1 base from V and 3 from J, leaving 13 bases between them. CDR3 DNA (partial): TGTGCCAGCAGCTTAGTAAACGGAAAGGGCTACGAG. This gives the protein CASSLVNGKGYE. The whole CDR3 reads CASSLVNGKGYEQYF.

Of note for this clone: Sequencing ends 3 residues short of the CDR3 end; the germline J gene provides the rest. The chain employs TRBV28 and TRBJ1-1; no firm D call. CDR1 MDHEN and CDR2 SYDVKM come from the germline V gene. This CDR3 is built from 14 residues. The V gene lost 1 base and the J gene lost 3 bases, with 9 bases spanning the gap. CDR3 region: CASSLLGGDTEAFF. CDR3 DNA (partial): TGTGCCAGCAGTTTATTGGGCGGGGACACTGAA.

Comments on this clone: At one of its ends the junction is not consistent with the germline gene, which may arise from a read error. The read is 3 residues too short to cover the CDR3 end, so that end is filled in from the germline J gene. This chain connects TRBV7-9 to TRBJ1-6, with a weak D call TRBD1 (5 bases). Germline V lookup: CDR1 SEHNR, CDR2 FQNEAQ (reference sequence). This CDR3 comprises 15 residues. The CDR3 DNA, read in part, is TGTTCCAGCAGCTTAGGAACGGGGGTAAATTCGCCC. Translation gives CSSSLGTGVNSP. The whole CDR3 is CSSSLGTGVNSPLHF.

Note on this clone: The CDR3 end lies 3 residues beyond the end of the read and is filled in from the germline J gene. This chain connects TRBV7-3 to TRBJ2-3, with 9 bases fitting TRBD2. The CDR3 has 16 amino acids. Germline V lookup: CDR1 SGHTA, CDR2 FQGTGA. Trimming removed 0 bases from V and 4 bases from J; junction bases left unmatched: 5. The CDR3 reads CASSLTRAGGADTQYF. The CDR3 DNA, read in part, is TGTGCCAGCAGCTTAACTAGAGCGGGGGGAGCAGATACG.

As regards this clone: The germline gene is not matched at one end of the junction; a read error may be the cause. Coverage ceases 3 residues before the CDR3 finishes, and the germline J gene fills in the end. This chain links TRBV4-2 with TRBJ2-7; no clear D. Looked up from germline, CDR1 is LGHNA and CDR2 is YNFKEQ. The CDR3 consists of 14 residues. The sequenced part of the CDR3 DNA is TGCGCCAGCAGCCAAGATAGATTAGTCCACGAG. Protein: CASSQDRLVHE. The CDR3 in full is CASSQDRLVHEQYF.

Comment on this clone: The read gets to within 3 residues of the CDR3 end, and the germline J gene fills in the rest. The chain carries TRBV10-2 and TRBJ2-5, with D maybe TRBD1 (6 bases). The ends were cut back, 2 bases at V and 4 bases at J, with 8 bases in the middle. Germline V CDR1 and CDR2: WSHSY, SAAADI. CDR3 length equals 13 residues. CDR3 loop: CASSEQGRETQYF. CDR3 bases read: TGCGCCAGCAGTGAGCAGGGGAGAGAGACC.

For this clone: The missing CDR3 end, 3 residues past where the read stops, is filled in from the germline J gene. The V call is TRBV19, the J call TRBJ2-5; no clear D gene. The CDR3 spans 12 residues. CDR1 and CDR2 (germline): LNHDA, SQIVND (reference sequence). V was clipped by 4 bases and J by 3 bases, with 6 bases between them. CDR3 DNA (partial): TGTGCCAGTAGTAACATGGAAGAGACC. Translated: CASSNMEET. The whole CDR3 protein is CASSNMEETQYF. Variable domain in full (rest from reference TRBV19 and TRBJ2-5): DGGITQSPKYLFRKEGQNVTLSCEQNLNHDAMYWYRQDPGQGLRLIYYSQIVNDFQKGDIAEGYSVSREKKESFPLTVTSAQKNPTAFYLCASSNMEETQYFGPGTRLLVL.

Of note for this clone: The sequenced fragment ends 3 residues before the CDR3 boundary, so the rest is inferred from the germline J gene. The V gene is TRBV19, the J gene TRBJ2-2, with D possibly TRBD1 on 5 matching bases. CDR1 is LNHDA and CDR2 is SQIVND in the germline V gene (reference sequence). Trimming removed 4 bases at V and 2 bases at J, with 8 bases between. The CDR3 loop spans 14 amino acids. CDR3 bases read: TGTGCCAGTAGTACCAGGACAAACACCGGGGAG. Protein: CASSTRTNTGE. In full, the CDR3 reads CASSTRTNTGELFF.

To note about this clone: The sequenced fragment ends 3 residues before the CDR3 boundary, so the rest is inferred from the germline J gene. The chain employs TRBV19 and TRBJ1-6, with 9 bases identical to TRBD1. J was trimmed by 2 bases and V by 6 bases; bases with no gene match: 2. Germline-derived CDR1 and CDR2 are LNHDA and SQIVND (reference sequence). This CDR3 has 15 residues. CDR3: CASRNRGPYNSPLHF. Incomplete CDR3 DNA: TGTGCCAGTAGGAACAGGGGGCCCTATAATTCACCC.

CDR3: CASSLVEGIAYTEAFF. CDR3 DNA (partial): TGTGCCAGCAGCTTAGTTGAGGGGATAGCATACACTGAA. The chain has TRBV7-8 and TRBJ1-1; D may be TRBD1 (5 bases). The read gets to within 3 residues of the CDR3 end, and the germline J gene fills in the rest. CDR3 length: 16 residues. V gave up 1 base and J gave up 3 bases, with 15 bases separating them. The germline V gene encodes CDR1 SGHVS and CDR2 FQNEAQ.

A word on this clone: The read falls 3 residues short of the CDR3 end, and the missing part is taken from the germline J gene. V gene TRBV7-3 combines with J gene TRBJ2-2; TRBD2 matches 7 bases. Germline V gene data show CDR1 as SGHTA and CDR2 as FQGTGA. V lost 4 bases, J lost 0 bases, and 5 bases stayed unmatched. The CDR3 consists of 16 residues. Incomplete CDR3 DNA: TGTGCCAGCAGCTCCATTGGGGGGGCGAACACCGGGGAG. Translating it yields CASSSIGGANTGE. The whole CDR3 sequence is CASSSIGGANTGELFF.

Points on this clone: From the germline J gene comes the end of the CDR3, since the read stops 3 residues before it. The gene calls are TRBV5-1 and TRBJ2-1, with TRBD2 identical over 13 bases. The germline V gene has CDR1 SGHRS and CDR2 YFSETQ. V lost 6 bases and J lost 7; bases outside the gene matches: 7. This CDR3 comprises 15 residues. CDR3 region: CASTGTSGIGNEQFF. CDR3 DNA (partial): TGCGCCAGCACCGGGACTAGCGGGATCGGAAATGAG.